This TCR beta chain was identified in a study of CD8 T cells in Susac syndrome. TCR beta sequences were obtained from blood CD8+ and CD4+ T cells. The multiple sclerosis controls were treatment-naive patients affected by stable or active relapsing-remitting disease. Germline lookup yields CDR1 SGHTA and CDR2 FQGTGA. The CDR3 runs to 15 residues. With 5 bases removed from V and 0 bases from J, the gap between germline ends came to 13 bases. An amount of RNA that ranged from roughly 0.5 to 1 ug was reverse transcribed with random hexamers. Multiplex immunoSEQ PCR targeted 54 Vbeta and 13 Jbeta TCR beta segments. TCRdb redid the calling of the immunoSEQ multiplex PCR reads with MiXCR, one entry per CDR3 protein. The sample lists about 300,000 distinct CDR3 sequences; 70% to 90% were seen once.

The TCR sequence derives from a human donor with multiple sclerosis. The chain links TRBV7-3 to TRBJ2-5; the D is unclear. The sample was CD8+ T cells from PBMCs. The CDR3 DNA reads as TGTGCCAGCAGCCCAATTGGCGGCAACCAAGAGACCCAGTACTTC. Translated, it gives CASSPIGGNQETQYF.